This is a list of T cell receptor beta chains from one sample in a study of CD8+ T cells in alopecia areata. The data were produced by immunoSEQ multiplex PCR, yet TCRdb's version contains in-frame clones alone and is incomplete. The sample has more than 90,000 clones; around two fifths are singletons. The sequenced sample consisted of CD4+ T cells sorted from blood. All receptors come from a human donor with alopecia areata. Each CDR3 is given without its conserved first and last residue.

V gene: TRBV7-9
CDR3 protein: ASSLGVAYEQY

V gene: TRBV30
CDR3 protein: AWSARDLQPQH

V gene: TRBV6-5
CDR3 protein: ASSYDSRGTEAF

V gene: TRBV18
CDR3 protein: ASSPDSTYNEQF

V gene: TRBV7-2
CDR3 protein: ASSLDGVPHNEQF

V gene: TRBV18
CDR3 protein: ASSPGQTYEQY

V gene: TRBV7-9
CDR3 protein: ASSLGIYNEQF

V gene: TRBV28
CDR3 protein: ASSKAGTGGNEQY

V gene: TRBV19
CDR3 protein: ASSIGTRDSPLH

V gene: TRBV7-2
CDR3 protein: ASSLSGGRQETQY

V gene: TRBV29-1
CDR3 protein: SLRLHSYNEQF

V gene: TRBV23-1
CDR3 protein: ASSQCAHQVNYGYT

V gene: TRBV4-1
CDR3 protein: ASSQDRNEQF

V gene: TRBV9
CDR3 protein: ASSVGGDRKITLH

V gene: TRBV28
CDR3 protein: ASSLYQPQH

V gene: TRBV6-5
CDR3 protein: ASSYRQGYRNEQF

V gene: TRBV7-9
CDR3 protein: ASSPQGGNTEAF

V gene: TRBV5-1
CDR3 protein: ASSPTGGALFGYT

V gene: TRBV7-9
CDR3 protein: AANSGIEEKLF

V gene: TRBV19
CDR3 protein: ASSMAAKRGYT